The present entry profiles one T cell receptor (beta chain) with its context. Data came from immunoSEQ multiplex PCR; TCRdb stores just in-frame clones and leaves some out. The table lists about 120,000 clones, approximately 93% of them singletons. This sample was taken from a study of T cell responses to AZD1222 COVID-19 vaccine. The V gene end was trimmed by 1 base and the J gene end by 4 bases; junction bases not matched to a gene: 11. Germline CDR1 and CDR2: MGHRA and YSYEKL. This CDR3 is built from 19 residues. V usage is TRBV4-1 and J usage is TRBJ2-1, with 12 bases matching TRBD2. The source is an adult in good health. Material: peripheral blood, obtained on day 0 of AZD1222 vaccination. CDR3: CASSQALAGGIIAYNEQFF. Here the CDR3 DNA reads TGCGCCAGCAGCCAAGCCCTAGCGGGAGGGATTATCGCTTACAATGAGCAGTTCTTC.